This TCR beta chain was retrieved from a study of CD8 T cells in ankylosing spondylitis. Molecular-barcoded quantitative 5'-RACE produced these TCR beta libraries. TCRdb reprocessed the 5' RACE reads with MiXCR, giving one entry per CDR3 protein. The sample has roughly 190,000 distinct CDR3 sequences; 9.5% to 15% are singletons. Trimming cost V 0 bases and J 7 bases, with 7 bases left between them. Germline CDR1 and CDR2: MNHEY and SVGAGI. The CDR3 has 13 residues. Study-wide results and caveats: Earlier reports found some motif variants in synovial fluid and blood in reactive arthritis. A motif in TCR beta, a set of under ten highly homologous variants, appeared characteristic of ankylosing spondylitis blood.

Many counts were recorded for this clonotype. The antigen remains unidentified. Sequenced input: blood, either unsorted or a sorted T cell fraction (not recorded which). The source of this sequence is a male donor with ankylosing spondylitis or in good health (not recorded which). The chain is built from TRBV6-5 and TRBJ1-5; D perhaps matches TRBD1 (5 bases). CDR3 DNA: TGTGCCAGCAGTTACTCGGGGGTCCAGCCCCAGCATTTT. Its protein product is CASSYSGVQPQHF.